This TCR beta chain was documented in a study of Graves' ophthalmopathy and Graves' hyperthyroidism. The CDR3 covers 16 residues. Deletions cut 3 bases from V and 1 base from J, with 13 bases between. CDR1 is MDHEN and CDR2 is SYDVKM in the germline V gene. RNA transcripts served as template for amplifying TCR beta CDR3 sequences. The workflow started with a first-round RT-PCR run with HTBI primers and then moved on to a second-round multiplex PCR. One entry per CDR3 protein, called by TCRdb with MiXCR from the multiplex PCR reads. The table records some 160,000 distinct CDR3 sequences, 39% of them present only once.

This chain joins TRBV28 and TRBJ1-5; possibly TRBD1 for D (5 bases). Sequencing was done on a sample of peripheral blood. This TCR came from a man younger than 40 with Graves' ophthalmopathy. The DNA for the CDR3 is TGTGCCAGCAGTTTCACCACCCGGGGCAGCAATCAGCCCCAGCATTTT. This encodes CASSFTTRGSNQPQHF.